The clone carrying this T cell receptor beta chain has only one observation. The data were obtained in a study of CD8 T cells in Susac syndrome. With random hexamers, about 0.5 to 1 ug RNA was reverse transcribed. MiXCR, run by TCRdb on the immunoSEQ multiplex PCR reads, gives a single entry per CDR3 protein. The repertoire holds about 430,000 distinct CDR3 sequences, with more than 80% as singletons. Negative isolation yielded the CD8+ and CD4+ T cells, while FACS enriched the TEMRA cells. CDR3 length equals 14 residues. Trimming shortened V by 6 bases and J by 0 bases, and 9 bases separated the two germline ends. Germline lookup yields CDR1 WNHNN and CDR2 SYGVQD (reference sequence).

The source is a human donor with multiple sclerosis. Input material: CD8+ T cells from PBMCs. This chain connects TRBV10-1 to TRBJ1-3; D unresolved. The CDR3 DNA reads as TGCGCCAGCAGGGACGGAAGCTCTGGAAACACCATATATTTT. It translates to CASRDGSSGNTIYF.